Listed below are T cell receptor beta chains from one sample, sequenced in a study of glioma-infiltrating T cells after dendritic cell vaccination. The data were produced by immunoSEQ multiplex PCR, yet TCRdb's version contains in-frame clones alone and is incomplete. The profile shows 72,000 or so clones, 87% of them singletons. Specimen: blood, collected after dendritic cell vaccination. Every receptor here comes from a human donor with glioblastoma. Each CDR3 is given with its conserved first and last residue. A D gene is named only where the DNA matches it firmly. Clone size is not always given. Where it is, it says once, few, many or a class for expanded clones.

>TRBJ2-3|TRBV11-3|.|TRBD2
TGTGCCAGCAGATTAGCGGGAGGATATACAGATACGCAGTATTTT
CASRLAGGYTDTQYF
>TRBJ2-7|TRBV18|once|.
TGTGCCAGCTCACCATTAGGAGGCTACGAGCAGTACTTC
CASSPLGGYEQYF
>TRBJ2-3|TRBV5-1|.|TRBD2
TGCGCCAGCAGCTTGGGGCTAGCGGGGGGCCGTGATACGCAGTATTTT
CASSLGLAGGRDTQYF
>TRBJ1-2|TRBV5-5|.|.
TGTGCCAGCAGCTTGGCCAGCGGACTGGGCTACACCTTC
CASSLASGLGYTF
>TRBJ1-1|TRBV5-1|.|.
TGCGCCAGCAGCCCCGTAACGTGGACAGAGGAAGCTTTCTTT
CASSPVTWTEEAFF
>TRBJ2-2|TRBV29-1|.|.
TGCAGCGTTGAAGACAGGGTTAAGACCGGGGAGCTGTTTTTT
CSVEDRVKTGELFF
>TRBJ2-7|TRBV6-1|.|.
TGTGCCAGCAGTGAAGGACACTCCTACGAGCAGTACTTC
CASSEGHSYEQYF
>TRBJ2-7|TRBV5-1|.|.
TGCGCCAGCAGCTTGGGGGACAGCGGGCGAAGGATTTACGAGCAGTACTTC
CASSLGDSGRRIYEQYF
>TRBJ1-5|TRBV2|.|TRBD1
TGTGCCAGCAGTGGGACAGGGGCTAATCAGCCCCAGCATTTT
CASSGTGANQPQHF
>TRBJ2-1|TRBV19|few|TRBD2
TGTGCCAGTAGTAGACTAGCGGGAGGCTACAATGAGCAGTTCTTC
CASSRLAGGYNEQFF
>TRBJ2-7|TRBV6-1|.|TRBD1
TGTGCCAGCAGTGAATTGGGAGGGACAGGGGGCTACGAGCAGTACTTC
CASSELGGTGGYEQYF
>TRBJ2-7|TRBV19|.|TRBD2
TGTGCCAGTAGTATTGGGACTAGCCCTCACGCCTCGGAGCAGTACTTC
CASSIGTSPHASEQYF
>TRBJ1-2|TRBV28|once|TRBD1
TGTGCCAGCAGTCCCTACAGACAGGGGACTAACTATGGCTACACCTTC
CASSPYRQGTNYGYTF
>TRBJ1-1|TRBV5-1|.|TRBD1
TGCGCCAGCGGACAGGAAGGGGTCTACACTGAAGCTTTCTTT
CASGQEGVYTEAFF
>TRBJ2-7|TRBV28|.|TRBD2
TGTGCCAGCACCTCGCCGGGACTAGCGGACGAGCAGTACTTC
CASTSPGLADEQYF
>TRBJ2-7|TRBV10-3|.|TRBD2
TGTGCCAGTCGAGGGACTAGCGAATACGAGCAGTACTTC
CASRGTSEYEQYF
>TRBJ1-1|TRBV7-6|once|TRBD1
TGTGCCAGCAGCTCTAGGACAGGGAGGTCCACTGAAGCTTTCTTT
CASSSRTGRSTEAFF
>TRBJ1-1|TRBV29-1|few|.
TGCAGCGTTGATCTGCAGGCTGGCACTGAAGCTTTCTTT
CSVDLQAGTEAFF
>TRBJ1-3|TRBV19|few|TRBD1
TGTGCCAGTATTGAGGGGGCGGCTGGAAACACCATATATTTT
CASIEGAAGNTIYF
>TRBJ1-1|TRBV5-4|.|TRBD1
TGTGCCAGCAGCTTGGGACCGGGACAGGGGCCCACTGAAGCTTTCTTT
CASSLGPGQGPTEAFF
>TRBJ1-2|TRBV5-4|.|.
TGTGCCAGCAGCCCACCACGGTCAGGGGCCGTAACTAACTATGGCTACACCTTC
CASSPPRSGAVTNYGYTF
>TRBJ1-1|TRBV11-3|.|TRBD1
TGTGCCAGCAGCGCAGGACAGGGAGAGGACACTGAAGCTTTCTTT
CASSAGQGEDTEAFF
>TRBJ2-7|TRBV18|.|TRBD1
TGTGCCAGCTCCCAGAGACAGGGGATTTACGAGCAGTACTTC
CASSQRQGIYEQYF
>TRBJ2-1|TRBV21-1|.|.
TGTGCCAGCACCCAAAGTCCGCGGGGGCGACCACCGAGGGGATGGAATGAGCAGTTCTTC
CASTQSPRGRPPRGWNEQFF
>TRBJ2-7|TRBV5-1|.|TRBD1
TGCGCCAGCAGTTTCCACGGACAGGGGCCCTACGAGCAGTACTTC
CASSFHGQGPYEQYF
>TRBJ2-3|TRBV7-2|.|TRBD2
TGTGCCAGCAGCTACGGACTAGCGGGAGCAGATACGCAGTATTTT
CASSYGLAGADTQYF
>TRBJ2-7|TRBV5-1|.|.
TGCGCCAGCAGCTTGGAGGACATCTACGAGCAGTACTTC
CASSLEDIYEQYF
>TRBJ1-5|TRBV6-5|.|TRBD1
TGTGCCAGCAGGACCGACAGGGCCAATCAGCCCCAGCATTTT
CASRTDRANQPQHF
>TRBJ2-3|TRBV6-6|.|TRBD2
TGTGCCAGCAGTCCCCGGGGGGGACCAGATACGCAGTATTTT
CASSPRGGPDTQYF
>TRBJ1-5|TRBV7-2|.|TRBD1
TGTGCCAGCAGCCTACAGGGGGCGAATCAGCCCCAGCATTTT
CASSLQGANQPQHF
>TRBJ2-7|TRBV15|.|.
TGTGCCACCAGCAGAGTTGATCGCAACCATTTATACGAGCAGTACTTC
CATSRVDRNHLYEQYF
>TRBJ2-7|TRBV9|.|.
TGTGCCAGCAGCGTGGAAATCGGGGGCTACGAGCAGTACTTC
CASSVEIGGYEQYF
>TRBJ2-7|TRBV6-1|.|TRBD1
TGTGCCAGCAGGGAACACAGGGGAGTCGAGCAGTACTTC
CASREHRGVEQYF
>TRBJ2-5|TRBV27|.|.
TGTGCCAGCTTCGGCGCAGGGGCACGGGAGACCCAGTACTTC
CASFGAGARETQYF
>TRBJ1-3|TRBV7-2|.|.
TGTGCCAGCAGGTCCCAAGCCGGCTCTGGAAACACCATATATTTT
CASRSQAGSGNTIYF
>TRBJ1-2|TRBV4-2|once|TRBD1
TGTGCCAGCAGCCCCCGAAAGGGGGCGGATGGCTACACCTTC
CASSPRKGADGYTF
>TRBJ2-1|TRBV11-3|.|TRBD1
TGTGCCAGCAGCTTGGGACAGGGTTCCTACAATGAGCAGTTCTTC
CASSLGQGSYNEQFF